One sample yielded the 30 T cell receptor beta chains listed below, sequenced in a study of T-cell memory formation after mild COVID-19. TCRdb itself ran the 5' RACE reads through MiXCR, one entry per CDR3 protein. The repertoire holds about 310,000 distinct CDR3 sequences, roughly 15% seen once, with about a fifth in the top ten. Sequencing was carried out using PBMCs or a T cell subset sorted from them (not recorded which). These receptors all stem from a man between 18 and 35 years old who had mild COVID-19 (a few samples of this study predate the infection). Cell type and time point are not known.

The chain uses TRBV7-9 and TRBJ2-3, with 7 bases matching TRBD2. Losses at the gene ends were 5 bases for V and 2 bases for J; bases not matched to a gene: 13. The CDR3 sequence is 17 residues long. Per the germline V gene, CDR1 is SEHNR and CDR2 is FQNEAQ (reference sequence). The CDR3 protein is CASSNPLVGGTTDTQYF. The CDR3 bases are TGTGCCAGCAGCAATCCTTTGGTGGGGGGGACCACAGATACGCAGTATTTT.

The genes are TRBV6-5 and TRBJ1-4, with D tentatively TRBD1 (6 bases). The CDR3 sequence is 16 residues long. V lost 0 bases, J lost 5 bases, and 13 bases lay in between. The V gene's germline CDR1 is MNHEY and CDR2 SVGAGI. CDR3 protein: CASSYSSGQRNEKLFF. The CDR3 DNA sequence: TGTGCCAGCAGTTACTCGTCCGGACAGAGAAATGAAAAACTGTTTTTT.

This clonotype was counted only a few times. The rearrangement uses TRBV5-1 and TRBJ1-6; TRBD1 matches 10 bases. The CDR3 is 17 amino acids. The V gene's germline CDR1 is SGHRS and CDR2 YFSETQ. The J segment lost 6 bases and the V segment lost 0 bases, leaving 6 bases of the junction unmatched. CDR3 nucleotides: TGCGCCAGCAGCTTGGCCTTCCGGGACAGGGGTAATTCACCCCTCCACTTT. It encodes CASSLAFRDRGNSPLHF.

The chain links TRBV15 to TRBJ2-5; weak D call: TRBD1 (7 bases). The CDR3 runs 16 residues. V dropped 0 bases and J dropped 5 bases, with 16 bases sitting between them. CDR1 LNHNV and CDR2 YYDKDF come from the germline V gene (reference sequence). The CDR3 DNA reads TGTGCCACCAGCAGAGAGGGGGGCGACAGGGAGGAGACCCAGTACTTC. This translates into CATSREGGDREETQYF.

This clonotype came up a few times. This rearrangement joins TRBV3-1 to TRBJ2-3; 10 bases fit TRBD2. CDR3 length equals 18 residues. Per germline, CDR1 LGHDT and CDR2 YNNKEL (reference sequence). After removal of 1 base from V and 0 bases from J, the junction contained 7 bases not matched to a gene. The CDR3 DNA reads as TGTGCCAGCAGCCAAGGGCTAGCGGGGGCCTCTAGCACAGATACGCAGTATTTT. It translates to CASSQGLAGASSTDTQYF.

This clonotype was found a few times. The chain uses TRBV12-3 or TRBV12-4 and TRBJ1-1; D is perhaps TRBD1 (6 bases). Trimming pared 5 bases from V and 6 bases from J, leaving 13 bases between. This CDR3 is 13 amino acids long. CDR3 region: CASSNRDFAEAFF. The CDR3 DNA reads TGTGCCAGCAGTAACAGGGATTTCGCTGAAGCTTTCTTT.

This clonotype was seen more than once but under ten times. V and J are TRBV7-9 and TRBJ2-5; 8 bases are shared with TRBD2. The CDR3 covers 15 residues. The V gene's germline CDR1 is SEHNR and CDR2 FQNEAQ (reference sequence). The V segment lost 5 bases and the J segment 5 bases; nucleotides outside the gene matches: 10. The CDR3 coding sequence is TGTGCCAGCAGCCTAGGGCGCGGGGGGTTTGAGACCCAGTACTTC. It specifies CASSLGRGGFETQYF.

CDR3 nucleotide sequence: TGCAGTGCCCCGCAGGGGGCGGGTGAGCAGTTCTTC. Encoded protein: CSAPQGAGEQFF. V gene TRBV20-1 combines with J gene TRBJ2-1; 8 positions match TRBD1. With V trimmed by 6 bases and J by 9 bases, 7 bases remained unmatched. This CDR3 contains 12 residues. Germline V gives CDR1 DFQATT, CDR2 SNEGSKA (reference sequence).

This clonotype was observed a few times. The V and J genes are TRBV6-6 and TRBJ1-2; D is possibly TRBD1 (6 bases). Germline V gene lookup returns CDR1 MNHNY and CDR2 SVGAGI (reference sequence). This CDR3 has 15 residues. V was cut by 5 bases and J by 0 bases, with 13 bases left in between. In DNA form, the CDR3 reads TGTGCCAGCAGTGCCGCGGGGGGCACTAACTATGGCTACACCTTC. Amino acids: CASSAAGGTNYGYTF.

V is TRBV20-1 and J is TRBJ2-7; 10 bases are a match to TRBD2. The germline V gene encodes CDR1 DFQATT and CDR2 SNEGSKA (reference sequence). The CDR3 has 14 residues. J gave up 2 bases and V 5 bases, and 6 bases lay outside the gene matches. This CDR3 reads CSASSGGYPYEQYF. The CDR3 DNA reads TGCAGTGCTTCTAGCGGGGGTTACCCCTACGAGCAGTACTTC.

This clonotype was seen ten or more times. This chain connects TRBV11-2 to TRBJ2-5, with D perhaps TRBD2 (6 bases). This CDR3 is built from 13 residues. V was trimmed by 7 bases and J by 0 bases, leaving 9 bases between them. Looked up from germline, CDR1 is SGHAT and CDR2 is FQNNGV. For the CDR3, the DNA is TGTGCCAGCAATCTAGCGCACCAAGAGACCCAGTACTTC. It is translated as CASNLAHQETQYF.

This clonotype was detected only a few times. The V gene is TRBV4-3, the J gene TRBJ2-1, with TRBD2 matching 9 bases. The ends lost 2 bases at V and 4 bases at J; junction bases unmatched: 6. CDR3 length equals 16 residues. Germline V gene sequence: CDR1 LGHNA, CDR2 YSLEER. The CDR3 DNA follows: TGCGCCAGCAGCCAATGGCCGGGACTAGCATACAATGAGCAGTTCTTC. This gives the protein CASSQWPGLAYNEQFF.

The chain joins TRBV12-3 or TRBV12-4 to TRBJ2-2; 8 bases are shared with TRBD1. V dropped 7 bases and J dropped 2; count of bases not matched to a gene: 6. The CDR3 contains 15 residues. CDR3 nucleotide sequence: TGTGCCAGCACCAGGACAGGGTTTAACACCGGGGAGCTGTTTTTT. It yields the protein CASTRTGFNTGELFF.

This clonotype was seen only a few times. V and J are TRBV7-6 and TRBJ2-7, with D perhaps matching TRBD1 (6 bases). The CDR3 runs to 17 residues. Trimming cost V 0 bases and J 0 bases, with 15 bases left between them. In germline, CDR1 is SGHVS, CDR2 FNYEAQ. CDR3 coding DNA: TGTGCCAGCAGCTTAGCGCGAGACAGGTTCAGCTCCTACGAGCAGTACTTC. Translated, it gives CASSLARDRFSSYEQYF.

This clonotype was seen a handful of times. The chain employs TRBV5-6 and TRBJ1-1; TRBD1 is a possible D gene (6 bases). Germline V gene sequence: CDR1 SGHDT, CDR2 YYEEEE. Trimming cost V 0 bases and J 4 bases, with 13 bases left between them. CDR3 length: 15 residues. The CDR3: CASSLAGRGFTEAFF. CDR3 DNA: TGTGCCAGCAGCTTGGCCGGCAGGGGATTCACTGAAGCTTTCTTT.

The chain joins TRBV6-5 to TRBJ1-1, with D possibly matching TRBD1 (5 bases). Germline CDR1 is MNHEY and CDR2 is SVGAGI. Trimming left V 0 bases short and J 6 bases short, with 8 bases between. This CDR3 is 13 amino acids long. The CDR3 sequence: CASSYSRVAEAFF. The CDR3 nucleotides are TGTGCCAGCAGTTACTCCAGGGTGGCTGAAGCTTTCTTT.

This clonotype was detected ten times or more. The chain has TRBV11-2 and TRBJ2-1; D is uncertain. The germline gives CDR1 SGHAT, CDR2 FQNNGV. This CDR3 has 15 amino acids. The V gene lost 2 bases and the J gene lost 0 bases, with 8 bases spanning the gap. CDR3 DNA: TGTGCCAGCAGCTTAATCCGCGGCTCCTACAATGAGCAGTTCTTC. This gives the protein CASSLIRGSYNEQFF.

The chain uses TRBV20-1 and TRBJ2-7; tentatively, D is TRBD2 (5 bases). CDR1 is DFQATT, CDR2 SNEGSKA, per germline (reference sequence). This CDR3 region has 14 residues. The ends were cut back, 0 bases at V and 4 bases at J, with 13 bases in the middle. CDR3 residues: CSARDSAREYEQYF. As DNA, the CDR3 is TGCAGTGCTAGAGATAGCGCAAGAGAATACGAGCAGTACTTC.

The chain links TRBV18 to TRBJ2-3, with D tentatively TRBD1 (6 bases). Trimming took off 6 bases at V and 5 bases at J, with 21 bases between the two ends. The CDR3 loop spans 16 amino acids. Germline assignment: CDR1 KGHSH and CDR2 LQKENI. The CDR3 region has the DNA TGTGCCAGCTCCTTCACCCCTACAGGGATGGGAGATACGCAGTATTTT. It translates to CASSFTPTGMGDTQYF.

J is TRBJ2-3 and V is TRBV5-8, with TRBD2 identical over 10 bases. The ends lost 4 bases at V and 5 bases at J; junction bases unmatched: 10. Germline-derived CDR1 and CDR2 are SGHTS and YDEGEE. The CDR3 runs 16 residues. Written as DNA, the CDR3 is TGTGCCAGCAGCCGGGGTCTAGCGGGGGATGGAGATACGCAGTATTTT. It codes for CASSRGLAGDGDTQYF.

There are many counts of this clonotype. With a much larger clone just one base away, this may be a read error. This rearrangement joins TRBV5-1 to TRBJ2-7, with 10 bases fitting TRBD2. CDR3 length: 14 residues. V gave up 0 bases and J gave up 3 bases; unmatched junction bases: 0. From germline, CDR1 is SGHRS and CDR2 YFSETQ. This chain's CDR3 is CASSLGTSGYEQYF. CDR3 sequence (DNA): TGCGCCAGCAGCTTGGGGACTAGCGGCTACGAGCAGTACTTC.

The rearrangement joins TRBV4-2 to TRBJ1-3; no clear D gene. This CDR3 has 15 residues. V shed 0 bases and J shed 0 bases, with 6 bases lying between them. Germline V CDR1 and CDR2: LGHNA, YNFKEQ. The CDR3 is CASSQDTGSGNTIYF. DNA of the CDR3: TGTGCCAGCAGCCAAGATACGGGCTCTGGAAACACCATATATTTT.

This clonotype was observed a handful of times. The V call is TRBV5-1, the J call TRBJ1-1; D perhaps matches TRBD1 (6 bases). From germline, CDR1 is SGHRS and CDR2 YFSETQ. The CDR3 is 14 residues long. V dropped 4 bases and J dropped 0 bases, with 10 bases sitting between them. Here the CDR3 DNA reads TGCGCCAGCAGCGAGCAGGGGCTGAACACTGAAGCTTTCTTT. Residues: CASSEQGLNTEAFF. The entire variable domain, with the rest obtained from reference TRBV5-1 and TRBJ1-1, is as follows: KAGVTQTPRYLIKTRGQQVTLSCSPISGHRSVSWYQQTPGQGLQFLFEYFSETQRNKGNFPGRFSGRQFSNSRSEMNVSTLELGDSALYLCASSEQGLNTEAFFGQGTRLTVV.

This clonotype has a count of ten or more. The V gene is TRBV4-3, the J gene TRBJ1-5; the match to TRBD1 covers 8 bases. V was pared by 1 base and J by 4 bases, with 15 bases of the junction left unmatched. Germline values: CDR1 LGHNA, CDR2 YSLEER. The CDR3 runs to 19 residues. The DNA of the CDR3 is TGCGCCAGCAGCCAAGTGGGGAGGGACAGGAGACCACCAAATCAGCCCCAGCATTTT. Its protein product is CASSQVGRDRRPPNQPQHF.

The chain is built from TRBV11-1 and TRBJ2-3; D ambiguous. V was cut by 2 bases and J by 2 bases, with 11 bases left in between. Germline values: CDR1 SGHAT, CDR2 FQDESV (reference sequence). The CDR3 spans 15 residues. CDR3 sequence reads: CASSLSVLNTDTQYF. CDR3 DNA: TGTGCCAGCAGCTTATCGGTGCTAAACACAGATACGCAGTATTTT. The variable domain in full, completed from reference TRBV11-1 and TRBJ2-3, reads EAEVAQSPRYKITEKSQAVAFWCDPISGHATLYWYRQILGQGPELLVQFQDESVVDDSQLPKDRFSAERLKGVDSTLKIQPAELGDSAMYLCASSLSVLNTDTQYFGPGTRLTVL.

The CDR3 region has the DNA TGTGCCAGCAGTGACAGACTAACTAATGAAAAACTGTTTTTT. It is translated as CASSDRLTNEKLFF. This chain joins TRBV25-1 and TRBJ1-4; D remains unclear. The V gene's germline CDR1 is MGHDK and CDR2 SYGVNS. V was clipped by 3 bases and J by 1 base, with 6 bases between them. This CDR3 contains 14 residues. The whole variable domain, filled in from reference TRBV25-1 and TRBJ1-4, reads EADIYQTPRYLVIGTGKKITLECSQTMGHDKMYWYQQDPGMELHLIHYSYGVNSTEKGDLSSESTVSRIRTEHFPLTLESARPSHTSQYLCASSDRLTNEKLFFGSGTQLSVL.

This clonotype occurred a few times. This chain uses TRBV5-1 with TRBJ1-1; D remains unclear. This CDR3 is built from 13 residues. V dropped 4 bases and J dropped 2 bases, with 9 bases sitting between them. Germline V gene data show CDR1 as SGHRS and CDR2 as YFSETQ. The CDR3 nucleotides read TGCGCCAGCAGCGGCAGAGCCAACACTGAAGCTTTCTTT. Protein sequence: CASSGRANTEAFF.

This clonotype was counted ten times or more. This chain uses TRBV7-3 with TRBJ2-1; a weak D match, TRBD2 (6 bases). Trimming removed 0 bases from V and 6 bases from J, with 12 bases in between. The CDR3 is 15 amino acids. Germline values: CDR1 SGHTA, CDR2 FQGTGA. CDR3 sequence reads: CASSLTSGGSNEQFF. The DNA for the CDR3 is TGTGCCAGCAGCTTAACTAGCGGAGGGTCCAATGAGCAGTTCTTC.

CDR3 DNA: TGCAGCGCGCAACTGGGACAGGGCCTTTCCGACTATGGCTACACCTTC. Translation: CSAQLGQGLSDYGYTF. The genes are TRBV29-1 and TRBJ1-2; the match to TRBD1 covers 9 bases. The ends lost 7 bases at V and 3 bases at J; junction bases unmatched: 15. Looked up from germline, CDR1 is SQVTM and CDR2 is ANQGSEA. There are 16 residues in the CDR3.

This rearrangement joins TRBV7-2 to TRBJ1-4; a weak D match, TRBD1 (6 bases). This CDR3 spans 15 amino acids. CDR1 is SGHTA, CDR2 FQGNSA, per germline. Trimming left V 5 bases short and J 9 bases short, with 19 bases between. The CDR3 DNA reads as TGTGCCAGCAGCCCTACTCCCAGGGGTAGTAAAAAACTGTTTTTT. Protein: CASSPTPRGSKKLFF.